One and the same sample provided the 8 T cell receptor beta chains below, sequenced in a study of T cell repertoires in cytomegalovirus infection (dated 2019 in TCRdb). No antigen is known for these receptors. The label giving this sample's treatment or condition can be read as: in vitro stimulation with specific CMV peptide epitopes to enrich CMV-specific T cells. The run used an Illumina HiSeq 1500. TCRdb reanalyzed the raw reads on its own, using fastp at Q25 for trimming and MiXCR for clone calling, and kept in-frame beta chains. CDR3 protein duplicates are merged, each entry listing the most common genes and DNA. Present in this sample are 650,000 to 850,000 distinct CDR3 sequences, about 28% of which were seen just once. The top ten hold approximately 14% of the sample. The sample was cultured CD8+ T cells from PBMCs, taken from culture after CMV antigen stimulation. These TCRs come from a human donor in good health (CMV status not recorded). Some clones in this sample may be carry-over from other donors' samples.

This clonotype was detected many times. The rearrangement links TRBV7-8 to TRBJ1-2; maybe TRBD1 (6 bases). Trimming cost V 3 bases and J 3 bases, with 14 bases left between them. This CDR3 is 15 amino acids long. Germline CDR1 is SGHVS and CDR2 is FQNEAQ. As DNA, the CDR3 is TGTGCCAGCAGCTTGAACTGGGGACAAGACTATGGCTACACCTTC. It specifies CASSLNWGQDYGYTF. Full variable domain (missing parts from reference TRBV7-8 and TRBJ1-2): GAGVSQSPRYKVAKRGQDVALRCDPISGHVSLFWYQQALGQGPEFLTYFQNEAQLDKSGLPSDRFFAERPEGSVSTLKIQRTQQEDSAVYLCASSLNWGQDYGYTFGSGTRLTVV.

This clonotype was seen more than once but under ten times. The chain links TRBV10-1 to TRBJ1-1; D is unclear. Germline V lookup: CDR1 WNHNN, CDR2 SYGVQD (reference sequence). Trimming removed 4 bases at V and 1 base at J, with 10 bases between. The CDR3 has 14 residues. The DNA for the CDR3 is TGCGCCAGCAGTGCTCGGGGATCGAACACTGAAGCTTTCTTT. The encoded protein is CASSARGSNTEAFF.

This clonotype was counted only a few times. This rearrangement joins TRBV12-3 or TRBV12-4 to TRBJ2-1; 10 bases match TRBD2. Trimming cost V 3 bases and J 7 bases; bases outside gene matches: 9. The CDR3 length is 16 residues. CDR3 protein: CASSFSAGGLGNEQFF. The CDR3 DNA reads TGTGCCAGCAGTTTCTCAGCGGGGGGGCTGGGTAATGAGCAGTTCTTC.

This clonotype appeared a few times. The V and J genes are TRBV6-6 and TRBJ1-5; possible D gene TRBD1, 6 bases. CDR3 size: 15 residues. CDR1 and CDR2 from the germline V gene are MNHNY and SVGAGI (reference sequence). V shed 2 bases and J shed 4 bases, with 12 bases lying between them. CDR3 protein: CASSYEGGINQPQHF. DNA of the CDR3: TGTGCCAGCAGTTACGAAGGGGGGATAAATCAGCCCCAGCATTTT.

The J gene is TRBJ2-3, the V gene TRBV7-9; D call uncertain. Trimming pared 5 bases from V and 4 bases from J, leaving 7 bases between. The CDR3 is 12 residues long. The germline CDR1 and CDR2 sequences are SEHNR and FQNEAQ (reference sequence). In nucleotides, the CDR3 is TGTGCCAGCAGCCCCTTCTCAGATACGCAGTATTTT. It is translated as CASSPFSDTQYF.

The sample holds a few counts of this clonotype. The V and J genes are TRBV6-2 or TRBV6-3 and TRBJ2-5; D could derive from TRBD1 or TRBD2 (8 bases each). The germline V gene encodes CDR1 MNHEY and CDR2 SVGEGT. The CDR3 totals 19 residues. V lost 7 bases to trimming and J lost 4 bases, with 31 bases between them. The CDR3: CASIGRTGKSGGLRETQYF. Written as DNA, the CDR3 is TGTGCCAGCATCGGACGGACAGGGAAGAGCGGGGGCCTCCGAGAGACCCAGTACTTC.

This clonotype was observed a few times. The CDR3 nucleotides read TGTGCCAGCAGTTCTGGAACAGGCGATACGCAGTATTTT. It yields the protein CASSSGTGDTQYF. This chain joins TRBV27 and TRBJ2-3; possibly TRBD1 for D (5 bases). Trimming removed 4 bases from V and 6 bases from J, with 11 bases in between. Germline V gene data show CDR1 as MNHEY and CDR2 as SMNVEV (reference sequence). The CDR3 is made up of 13 amino acids.

The genes are TRBV12-3 or TRBV12-4 and TRBJ2-1, with D perhaps TRBD2 (6 bases). Trimming took off 4 bases at V and 10 bases at J, with 20 bases between the two ends. The CDR3 runs 15 residues. The CDR3: CASSSTMGLPEEQFF. CDR3 bases: TGTGCCAGCAGTTCCACTATGGGACTCCCTGAGGAGCAGTTCTTC.